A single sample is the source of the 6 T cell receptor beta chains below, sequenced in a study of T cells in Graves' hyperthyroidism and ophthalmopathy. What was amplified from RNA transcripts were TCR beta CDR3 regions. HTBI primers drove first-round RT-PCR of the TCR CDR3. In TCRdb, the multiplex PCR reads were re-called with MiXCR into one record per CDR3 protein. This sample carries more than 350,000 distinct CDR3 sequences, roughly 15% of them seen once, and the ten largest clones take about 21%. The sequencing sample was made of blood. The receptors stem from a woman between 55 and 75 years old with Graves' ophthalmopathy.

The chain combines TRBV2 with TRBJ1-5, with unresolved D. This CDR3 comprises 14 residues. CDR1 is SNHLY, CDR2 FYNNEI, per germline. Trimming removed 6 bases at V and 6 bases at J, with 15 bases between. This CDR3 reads CASRYSLGVQPQHF. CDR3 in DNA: TGTGCCAGCAGGTATTCCCTTGGCGTTCAGCCCCAGCATTTT. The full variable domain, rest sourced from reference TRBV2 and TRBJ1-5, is EPEVTQTPSHQVTQMGQEVILRCVPISNHLYFYWYRQILGQKVEFLVSFYNNEISEKSEIFDDQFSVERPDGSNFTLKIRSTKLEDSAMYFCASRYSLGVQPQHFGDGTRLSIL.

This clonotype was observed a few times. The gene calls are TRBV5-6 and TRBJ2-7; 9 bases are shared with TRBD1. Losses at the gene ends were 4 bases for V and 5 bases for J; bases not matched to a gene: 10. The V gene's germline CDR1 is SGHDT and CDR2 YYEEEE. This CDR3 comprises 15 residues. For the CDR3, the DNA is TGTGCCAGCAGCCCGATGACAGGGGGTGGCGACGAGCAGTACTTC. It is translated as CASSPMTGGGDEQYF.

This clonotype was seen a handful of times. CDR3 amino acids: CASSQDLQGATGGNTIYF. The CDR3 nucleotides read TGTGCCAGCAGCCAAGATCTTCAGGGGGCAACCGGTGGAAACACCATATATTTT. The chain has TRBV14 and TRBJ1-3, with 8 nucleotides matching TRBD1. With 0 bases clipped from V and 3 bases from J, the junction kept 10 bases outside the gene matches. The CDR3 covers 18 residues. Germline V gene data show CDR1 as SGHDN and CDR2 as FVKESK.

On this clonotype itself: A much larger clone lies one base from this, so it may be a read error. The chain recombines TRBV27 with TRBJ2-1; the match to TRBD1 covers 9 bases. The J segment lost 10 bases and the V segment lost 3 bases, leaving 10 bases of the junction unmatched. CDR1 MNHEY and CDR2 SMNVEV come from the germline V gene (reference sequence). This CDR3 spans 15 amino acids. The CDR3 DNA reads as TGTGCCAGCAGTTTGTACGGGACAGGGAGTCTCGAGCAGTTCTTC. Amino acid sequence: CASSLYGTGSLEQFF.

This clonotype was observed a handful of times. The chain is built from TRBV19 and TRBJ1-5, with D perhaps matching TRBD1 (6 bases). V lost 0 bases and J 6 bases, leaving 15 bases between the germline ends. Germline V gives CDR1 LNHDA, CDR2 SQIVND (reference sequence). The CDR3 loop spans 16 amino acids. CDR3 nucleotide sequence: TGTGCCAGTAGTATAGAGGCCGGCCTAGGGGGTCAGCCCCAGCATTTT. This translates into CASSIEAGLGGQPQHF.

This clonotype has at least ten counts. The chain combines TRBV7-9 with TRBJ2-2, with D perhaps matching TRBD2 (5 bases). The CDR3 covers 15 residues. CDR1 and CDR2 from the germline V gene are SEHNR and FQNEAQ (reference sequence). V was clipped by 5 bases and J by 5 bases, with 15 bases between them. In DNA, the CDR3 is TGTGCCAGCAGCCCTACTAGAGAGGTGACCGGGGAGCTGTTTTTT. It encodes CASSPTREVTGELFF.